This passage covers 2 T cell receptor beta chains from one sample sequenced in a study of vaccination and CD4 T cells after COVID-19. The antigens these receptors bind are not known. This sample's treatment: roughly 10-day PBMC culture with coronavirus spike peptide pools or control peptides (ViraFEST assay). CD4+ T cells that came from the unexposed donor were collected before the COVID-19 pandemic (2011-2018). The Oncomine TCR Beta short-read assay generated sequence data from the DNA of cultured CD4+ T cells. Cultures of CD4+ T cells served as the source for extracting genomic DNA. TCRdb passed the PCR reads through MiXCR, listing each CDR3 protein once. The sample shows about 9,100 distinct CDR3 sequences, roughly 33% of them seen only once. The sample comprised CD4+ T cells from blood, cultured in vitro. The source is a human donor in good health.

This chain's CDR3 is CSARGGLAGINEQFF. The CDR3 nucleotides are TGCAGTGCTAGAGGGGGACTAGCGGGAATAAATGAGCAGTTCTTC. J is TRBJ2-1 and V is TRBV20-1, with 13 bases fitting TRBD2. CDR3 length: 15 amino acids. In germline, CDR1 is DFQATT, CDR2 SNEGSKA (reference sequence). V dropped 1 base and J dropped 7; count of bases not matched to a gene: 4.

A few counts support this clonotype. This chain connects TRBV27 to TRBJ2-2; 9 positions match TRBD1. In germline, CDR1 is MNHEY, CDR2 SMNVEV (reference sequence). CDR3 length equals 17 residues. V lost 6 bases to trimming and J lost 1 base; unmatched junction nucleotides: 9. The CDR3 protein is CASSANPGQGNTGELFF. CDR3 in DNA: TGTGCCAGCAGCGCTAACCCGGGACAGGGGAACACCGGGGAGCTGTTTTTT.